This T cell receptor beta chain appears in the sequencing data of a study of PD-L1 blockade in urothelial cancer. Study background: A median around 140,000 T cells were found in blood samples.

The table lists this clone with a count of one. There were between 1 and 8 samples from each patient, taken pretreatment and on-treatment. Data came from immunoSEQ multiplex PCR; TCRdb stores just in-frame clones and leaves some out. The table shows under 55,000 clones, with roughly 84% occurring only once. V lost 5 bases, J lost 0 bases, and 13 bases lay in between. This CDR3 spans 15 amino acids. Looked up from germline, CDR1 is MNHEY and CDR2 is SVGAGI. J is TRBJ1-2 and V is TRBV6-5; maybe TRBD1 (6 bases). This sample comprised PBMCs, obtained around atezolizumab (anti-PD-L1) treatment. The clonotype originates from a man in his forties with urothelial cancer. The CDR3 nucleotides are TGTGCCAGCAGTACCTCCTGGACAGCTAACTATGGCTACACCTTC. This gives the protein CASSTSWTANYGYTF.